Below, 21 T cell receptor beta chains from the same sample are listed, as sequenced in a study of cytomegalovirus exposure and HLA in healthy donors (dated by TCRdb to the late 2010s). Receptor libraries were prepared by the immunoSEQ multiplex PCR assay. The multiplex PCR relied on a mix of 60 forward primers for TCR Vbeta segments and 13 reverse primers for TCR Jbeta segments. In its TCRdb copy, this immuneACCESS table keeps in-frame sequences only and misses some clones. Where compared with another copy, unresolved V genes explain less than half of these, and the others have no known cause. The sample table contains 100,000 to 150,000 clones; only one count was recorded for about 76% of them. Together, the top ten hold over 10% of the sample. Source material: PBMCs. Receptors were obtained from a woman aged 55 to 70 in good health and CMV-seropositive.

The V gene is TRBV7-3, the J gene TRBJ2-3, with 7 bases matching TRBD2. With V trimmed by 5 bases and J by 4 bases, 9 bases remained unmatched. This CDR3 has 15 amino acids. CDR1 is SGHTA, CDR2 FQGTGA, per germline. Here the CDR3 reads CASSPAGFSADTQYF. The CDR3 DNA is TGTGCCAGCAGCCCAGCGGGATTTAGCGCAGATACGCAGTATTTT.

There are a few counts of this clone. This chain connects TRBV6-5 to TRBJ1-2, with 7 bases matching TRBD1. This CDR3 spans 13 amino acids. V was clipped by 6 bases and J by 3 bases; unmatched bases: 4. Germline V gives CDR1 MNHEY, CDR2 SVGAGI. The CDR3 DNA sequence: TGTGCCAGCAGCCCAGGGGGATACTATGGCTACACCTTC. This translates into CASSPGGYYGYTF.

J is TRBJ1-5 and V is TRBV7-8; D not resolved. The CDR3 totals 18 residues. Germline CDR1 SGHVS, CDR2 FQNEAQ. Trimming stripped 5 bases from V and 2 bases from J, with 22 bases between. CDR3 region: CASSPRREGATGNQPQHF. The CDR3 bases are TGTGCCAGCAGCCCACGGAGAGAGGGCGCGACGGGCAATCAGCCCCAGCATTTT. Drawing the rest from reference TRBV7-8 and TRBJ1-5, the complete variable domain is GAGVSQSPRYKVAKRGQDVALRCDPISGHVSLFWYQQALGQGPEFLTYFQNEAQLDKSGLPSDRFFAERPEGSVSTLKIQRTQQEDSAVYLCASSPRREGATGNQPQHFGDGTRLSIL.

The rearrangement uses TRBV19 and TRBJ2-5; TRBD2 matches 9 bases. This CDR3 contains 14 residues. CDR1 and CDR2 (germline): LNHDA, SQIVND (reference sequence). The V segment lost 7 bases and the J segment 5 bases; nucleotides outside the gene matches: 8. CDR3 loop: CASKIAGAGETQYF. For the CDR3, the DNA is TGTGCCAGTAAAATAGCGGGGGCGGGGGAGACCCAGTACTTC. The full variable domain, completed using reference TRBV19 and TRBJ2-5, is DGGITQSPKYLFRKEGQNVTLSCEQNLNHDAMYWYRQDPGQGLRLIYYSQIVNDFQKGDIAEGYSVSREKKESFPLTVTSAQKNPTAFYLCASKIAGAGETQYFGPGTRLLVL.

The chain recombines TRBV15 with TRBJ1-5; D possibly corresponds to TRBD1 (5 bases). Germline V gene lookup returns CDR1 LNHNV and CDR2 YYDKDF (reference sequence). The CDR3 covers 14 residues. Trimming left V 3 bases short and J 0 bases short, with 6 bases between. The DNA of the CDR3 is TGTGCCACCAGCAGCAGGGATAGCAATCAGCCCCAGCATTTT. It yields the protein CATSSRDSNQPQHF.

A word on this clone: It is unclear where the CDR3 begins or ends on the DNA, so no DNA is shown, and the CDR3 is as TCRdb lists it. CDR3: CAWSAVGTGSRYF. The V and J genes are TRBV30 and TRBJ1-3; the tabulated D call, TRBD1, remains unverified against the DNA. CDR1 and CDR2 from the germline V gene are GTSNPN and SVGIG (reference sequence). The CDR3 contains 13 residues when both ends are counted.

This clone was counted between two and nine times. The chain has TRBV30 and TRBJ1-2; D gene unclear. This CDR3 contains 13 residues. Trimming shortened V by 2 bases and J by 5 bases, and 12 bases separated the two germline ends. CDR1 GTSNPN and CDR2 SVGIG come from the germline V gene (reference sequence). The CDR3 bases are TGTGCCTGGAGTTCGGGGTCCAGGTATGGCTACACCTTC. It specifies CAWSSGSRYGYTF.

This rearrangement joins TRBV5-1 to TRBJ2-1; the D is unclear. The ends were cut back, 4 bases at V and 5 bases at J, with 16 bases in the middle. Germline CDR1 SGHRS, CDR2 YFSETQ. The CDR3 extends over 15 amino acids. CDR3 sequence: CASSPEGRLDNEQFF. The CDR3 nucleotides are TGCGCCAGCAGCCCAGAAGGCCGTCTAGACAATGAGCAGTTCTTC.

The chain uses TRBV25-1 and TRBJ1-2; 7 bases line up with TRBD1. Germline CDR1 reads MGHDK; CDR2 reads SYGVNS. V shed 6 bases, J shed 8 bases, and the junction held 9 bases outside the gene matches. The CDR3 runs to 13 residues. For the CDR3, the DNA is TGTGCCAGCAGCCCCCGGGACAGCCAGGGCTACACCTTC. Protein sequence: CASSPRDSQGYTF.

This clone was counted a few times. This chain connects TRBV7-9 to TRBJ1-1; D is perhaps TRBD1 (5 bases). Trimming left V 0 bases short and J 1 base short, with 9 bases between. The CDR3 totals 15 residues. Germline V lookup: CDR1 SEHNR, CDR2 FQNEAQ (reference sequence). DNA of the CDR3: TGTGCCAGCAGCTTAGCGGCAGGACAGAACACTGAAGCTTTCTTT. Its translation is CASSLAAGQNTEAFF. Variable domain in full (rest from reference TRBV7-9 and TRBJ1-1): DTGVSQNPRHKITKRGQNVTFRCDPISEHNRLYWYRQTLGQGPEFLTYFQNEAQLEKSRLLSDRFSAERPKGSFSTLEIQRTEQGDSAMYLCASSLAAGQNTEAFFGQGTRLTVV.

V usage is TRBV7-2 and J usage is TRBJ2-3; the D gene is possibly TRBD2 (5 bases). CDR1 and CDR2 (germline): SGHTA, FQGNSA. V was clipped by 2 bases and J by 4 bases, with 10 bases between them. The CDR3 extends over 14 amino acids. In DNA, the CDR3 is TGTGCCAGCAGCTTATCGGGGTGGGCAGATACGCAGTATTTT. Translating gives CASSLSGWADTQYF.

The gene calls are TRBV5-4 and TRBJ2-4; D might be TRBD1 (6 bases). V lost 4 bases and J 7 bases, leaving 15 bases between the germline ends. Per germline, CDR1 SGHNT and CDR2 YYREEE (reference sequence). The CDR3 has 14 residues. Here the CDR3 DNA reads TGTGCCAGCAGCGGGAACAGGGAAGAGAACATTCAGTACTTC. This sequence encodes CASSGNREENIQYF.

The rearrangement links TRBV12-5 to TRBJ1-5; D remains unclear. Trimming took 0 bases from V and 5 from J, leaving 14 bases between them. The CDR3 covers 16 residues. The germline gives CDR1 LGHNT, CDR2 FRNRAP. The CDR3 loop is CASGLVSGRNDQPQHF. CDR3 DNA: TGTGCTAGTGGTTTGGTAAGTGGCAGGAACGATCAGCCCCAGCATTTT.

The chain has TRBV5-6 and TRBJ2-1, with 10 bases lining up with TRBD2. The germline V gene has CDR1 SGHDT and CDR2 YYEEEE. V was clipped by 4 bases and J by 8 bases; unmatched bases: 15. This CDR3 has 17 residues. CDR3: CASSPEVEREGPYEQFF. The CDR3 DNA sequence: TGTGCCAGCAGCCCGGAGGTGGAGCGGGAGGGCCCTTATGAGCAGTTCTTC. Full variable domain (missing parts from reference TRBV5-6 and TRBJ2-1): DAGVTQSPTHLIKTRGQQVTLRCSPKSGHDTVSWYQQALGQGPQFIFQYYEEEERQRGNFPDRFSGHQFPNYSSELNVNALLLGDSALYLCASSPEVEREGPYEQFFGPGTRLTVL.

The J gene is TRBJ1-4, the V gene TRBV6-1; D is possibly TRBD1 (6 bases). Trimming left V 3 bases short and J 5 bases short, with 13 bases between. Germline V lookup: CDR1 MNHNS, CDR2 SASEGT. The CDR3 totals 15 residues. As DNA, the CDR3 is TGTGCCAGCAGTGAGGGGGGGACACCGAATGAAAAACTGTTTTTT. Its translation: CASSEGGTPNEKLFF.

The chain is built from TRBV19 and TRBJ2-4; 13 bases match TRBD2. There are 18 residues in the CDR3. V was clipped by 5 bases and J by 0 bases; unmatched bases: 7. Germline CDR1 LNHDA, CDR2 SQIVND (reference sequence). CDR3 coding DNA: TGTGCCAGTAGTCCGAGGACTAGCGGGGGACTAGCCAAAAACATTCAGTACTTC. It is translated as CASSPRTSGGLAKNIQYF.

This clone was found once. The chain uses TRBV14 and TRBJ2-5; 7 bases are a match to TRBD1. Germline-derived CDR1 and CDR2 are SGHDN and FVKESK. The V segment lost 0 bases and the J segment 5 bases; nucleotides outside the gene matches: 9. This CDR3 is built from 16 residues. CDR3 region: CASSQDATGVSETQYF. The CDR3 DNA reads TGTGCCAGCAGCCAAGATGCTACAGGGGTGAGCGAGACCCAGTACTTC.

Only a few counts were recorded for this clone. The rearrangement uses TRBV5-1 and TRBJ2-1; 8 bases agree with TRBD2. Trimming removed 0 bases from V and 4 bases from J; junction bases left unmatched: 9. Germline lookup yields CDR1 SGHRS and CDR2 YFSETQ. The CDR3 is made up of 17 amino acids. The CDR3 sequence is CASSLEGSGGRYNEQFF. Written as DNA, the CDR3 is TGCGCCAGCAGCTTGGAGGGATCGGGAGGGAGGTACAATGAGCAGTTCTTC.

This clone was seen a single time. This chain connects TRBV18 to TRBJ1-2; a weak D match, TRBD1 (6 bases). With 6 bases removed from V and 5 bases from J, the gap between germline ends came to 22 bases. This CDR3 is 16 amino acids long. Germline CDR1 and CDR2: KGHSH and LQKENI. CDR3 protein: CASSPTGTQRGYGYTF. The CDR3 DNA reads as TGTGCCAGCTCGCCGACCGGGACCCAAAGGGGGTATGGCTACACCTTC.

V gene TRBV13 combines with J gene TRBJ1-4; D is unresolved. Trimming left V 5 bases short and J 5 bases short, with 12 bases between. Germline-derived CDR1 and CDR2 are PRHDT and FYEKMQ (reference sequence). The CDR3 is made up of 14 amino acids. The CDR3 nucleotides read TGTGCCAGCAGCGCCCGGATGGAGAATGAAAAACTGTTTTTT. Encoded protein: CASSARMENEKLFF.

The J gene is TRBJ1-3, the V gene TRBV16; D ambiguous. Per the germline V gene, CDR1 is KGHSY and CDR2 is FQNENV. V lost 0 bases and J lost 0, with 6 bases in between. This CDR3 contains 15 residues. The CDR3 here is CASSQSPSSGNTIYF. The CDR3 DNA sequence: TGTGCCAGCAGCCAATCCCCGAGCTCTGGAAACACCATATATTTT.